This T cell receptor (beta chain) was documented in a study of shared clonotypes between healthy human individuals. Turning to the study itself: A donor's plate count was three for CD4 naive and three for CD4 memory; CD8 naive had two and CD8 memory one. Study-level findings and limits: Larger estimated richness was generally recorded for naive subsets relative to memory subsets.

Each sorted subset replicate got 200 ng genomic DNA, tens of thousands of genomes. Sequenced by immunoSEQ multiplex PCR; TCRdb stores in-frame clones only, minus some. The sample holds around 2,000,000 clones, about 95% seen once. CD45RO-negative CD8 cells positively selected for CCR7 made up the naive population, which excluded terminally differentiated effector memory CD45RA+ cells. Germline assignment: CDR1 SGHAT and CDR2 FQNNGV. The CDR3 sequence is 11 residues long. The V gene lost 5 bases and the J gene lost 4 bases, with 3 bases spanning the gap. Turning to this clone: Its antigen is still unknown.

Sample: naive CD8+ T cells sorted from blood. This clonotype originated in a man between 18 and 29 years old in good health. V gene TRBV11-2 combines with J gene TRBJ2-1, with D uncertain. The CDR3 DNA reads TGTGCCAGCAGCATGTACAATGAGCAGTTCTTC. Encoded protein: CASSMYNEQFF.